The clone carrying this T cell receptor beta chain appeared a few times. Its antigen is undetermined. This record belongs to a study of T cell clonotyping in hematopoietic cell transplantation. Findings and limits, study-wide: Graft donor and pretransplant recipient Inverse Simpson Index values predicted broader posttransplant TCR diversity. After transplant, recipient diversity fell while pathologically expanded clonotypes grew through day 180. CD4 and CD8 repertoire contributions could not be separated without sorting.

V dropped 3 bases and J dropped 2 bases, with 10 bases sitting between them. Per germline, CDR1 SGHNT and CDR2 YENEEA. This CDR3 is built from 14 residues. Method: immunoSEQ multiplex PCR; TCRdb's copy keeps in-frame clones and lacks some. The sample holds 9,900 or so clones; 75% to 85% are singletons and the top ten take approximately 9%. The sequencing here drew on PBMCs, taken 30 days after allogeneic stem cell transplant. The TCR sequence derives from a female patient aged 40 to 55 who had an allogeneic stem cell transplant from a related donor, so T cells may come from the graft donor. Some clones in this sample may be carry-over from other donors' samples. The gene calls are TRBV11-3 and TRBJ2-5; D gene uncertain. DNA for the CDR3: TGTGCCAGCAGCTTCGGGCAGGCGCAAGAGACCCAGTACTTC. Translating it yields CASSFGQAQETQYF. The full variable domain, completed using reference TRBV11-3 and TRBJ2-5, is EAGVVQSPRYKIIEKKQPVAFWCNPISGHNTLYWYLQNLGQGPELLIRYENEEAVDDSQLPKDRFSAERLKGVDSTLKIQPAELGDSAVYLCASSFGQAQETQYFGPGTRLLVL.